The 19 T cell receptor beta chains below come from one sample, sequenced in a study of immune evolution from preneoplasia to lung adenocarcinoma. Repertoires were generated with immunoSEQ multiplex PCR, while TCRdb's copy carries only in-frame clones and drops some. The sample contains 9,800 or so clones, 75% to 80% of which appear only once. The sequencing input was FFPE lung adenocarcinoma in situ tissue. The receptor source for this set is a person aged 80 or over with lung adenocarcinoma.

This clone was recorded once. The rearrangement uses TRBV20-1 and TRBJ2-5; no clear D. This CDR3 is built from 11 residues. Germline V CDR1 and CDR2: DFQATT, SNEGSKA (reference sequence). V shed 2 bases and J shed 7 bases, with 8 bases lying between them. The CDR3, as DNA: TGCAGTGCTAGACCTAGTAGGACCCAGTACTTC. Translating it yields CSARPSRTQYF.

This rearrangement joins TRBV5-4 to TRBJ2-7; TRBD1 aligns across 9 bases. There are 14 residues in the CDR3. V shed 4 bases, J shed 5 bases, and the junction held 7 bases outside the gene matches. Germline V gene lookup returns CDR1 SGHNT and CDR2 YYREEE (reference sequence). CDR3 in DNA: TGTGCCAGCAGCCAGGACAGGGGCTTCGACGAGCAGTACTTC. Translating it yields CASSQDRGFDEQYF.

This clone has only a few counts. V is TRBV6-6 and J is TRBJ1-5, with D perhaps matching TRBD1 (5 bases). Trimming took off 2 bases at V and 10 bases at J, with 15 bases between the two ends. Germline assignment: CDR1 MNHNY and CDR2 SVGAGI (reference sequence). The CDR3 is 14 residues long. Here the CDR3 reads CASSYEGERYPQHF. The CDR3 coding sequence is TGTGCCAGCAGTTACGAAGGGGAAAGGTATCCCCAGCATTTT.

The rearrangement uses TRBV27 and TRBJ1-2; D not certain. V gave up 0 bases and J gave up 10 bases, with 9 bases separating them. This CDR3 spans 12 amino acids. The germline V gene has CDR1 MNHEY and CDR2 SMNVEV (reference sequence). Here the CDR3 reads CASSLSGVDYTF. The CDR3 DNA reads TGTGCCAGCAGTTTATCCGGAGTAGACTACACCTTC.

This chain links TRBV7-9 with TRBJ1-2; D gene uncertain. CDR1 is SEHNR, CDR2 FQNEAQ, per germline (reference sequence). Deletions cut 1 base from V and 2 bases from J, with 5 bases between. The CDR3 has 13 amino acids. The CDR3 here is CASSLEGNYGYTF. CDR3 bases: TGTGCCAGCAGCTTAGAAGGGAACTATGGCTACACCTTC.

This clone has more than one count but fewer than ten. The CDR3 sequence is CASSAAGGIQETQYF. The CDR3 nucleotides are TGTGCCAGCAGCGCAGCGGGGGGGATCCAAGAGACCCAGTACTTC. The J gene is TRBJ2-5, the V gene TRBV9; TRBD2 matches 10 bases. This CDR3 is 15 amino acids long. V lost 3 bases, J lost 1 base, and 3 bases stayed unmatched. Germline CDR1 and CDR2: SGDLS and YYNGEE.

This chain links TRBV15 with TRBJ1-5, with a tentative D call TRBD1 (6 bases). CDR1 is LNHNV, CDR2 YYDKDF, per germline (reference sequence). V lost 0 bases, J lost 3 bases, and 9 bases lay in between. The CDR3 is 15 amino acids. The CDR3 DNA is TGTGCCACCAGCAGAGATCCAGGGGCCAATCAGCCCCAGCATTTT. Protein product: CATSRDPGANQPQHF. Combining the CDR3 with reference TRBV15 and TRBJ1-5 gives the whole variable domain DAMVIQNPRYQVTQFGKPVTLSCSQTLNHNVMYWYQQKSSQAPKLLFHYYDKDFNNEADTPDNFQSRRPNTSFCFLDIRSPGLGDTAMYLCATSRDPGANQPQHFGDGTRLSIL.

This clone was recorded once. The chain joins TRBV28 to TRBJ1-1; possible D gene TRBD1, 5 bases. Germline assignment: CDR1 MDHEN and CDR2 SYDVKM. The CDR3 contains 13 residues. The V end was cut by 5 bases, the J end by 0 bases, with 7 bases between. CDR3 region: CASSQGVNTEAFF. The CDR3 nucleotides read TGTGCCAGCAGTCAGGGAGTGAACACTGAAGCTTTCTTT.

For the CDR3, the DNA is TGTGCCAGCAGCCCTACCGGACAGAGGAACACTGAAGCTTTCTTT. Amino acids: CASSPTGQRNTEAFF. The rearrangement joins TRBV7-3 to TRBJ1-1; maybe TRBD1 (6 bases). The CDR3 has 15 residues. CDR1 is SGHTA and CDR2 is FQGTGA in the germline V gene. V was shortened by 5 bases and J by 1 base, with 14 bases between the two germline ends.

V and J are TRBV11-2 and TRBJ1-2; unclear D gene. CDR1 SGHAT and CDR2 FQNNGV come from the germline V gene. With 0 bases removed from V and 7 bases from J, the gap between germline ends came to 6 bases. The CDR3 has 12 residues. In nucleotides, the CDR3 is TGTGCCAGCAGCTTAGAAAGGTCTGGCTACACCTTC. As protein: CASSLERSGYTF.

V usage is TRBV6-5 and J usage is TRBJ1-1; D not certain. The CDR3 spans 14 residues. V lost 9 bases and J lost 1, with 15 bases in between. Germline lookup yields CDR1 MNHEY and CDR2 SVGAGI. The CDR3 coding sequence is TGTGCCAGTAAAGTTCCAGGTTCGAACACTGAAGCTTTCTTT. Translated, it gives CASKVPGSNTEAFF.

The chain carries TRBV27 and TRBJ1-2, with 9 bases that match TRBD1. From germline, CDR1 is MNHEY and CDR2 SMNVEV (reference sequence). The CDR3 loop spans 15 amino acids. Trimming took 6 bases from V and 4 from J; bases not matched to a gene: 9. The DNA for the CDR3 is TGTGCCAGCAGACGGACAGGGGCTAGTCTCTATGGCTACACCTTC. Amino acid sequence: CASRRTGASLYGYTF.

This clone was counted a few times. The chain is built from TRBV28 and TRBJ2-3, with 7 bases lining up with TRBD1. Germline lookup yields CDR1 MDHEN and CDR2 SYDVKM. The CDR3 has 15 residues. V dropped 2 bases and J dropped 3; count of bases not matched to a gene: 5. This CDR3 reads CASSLGQGVTDTQYF. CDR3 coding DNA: TGTGCCAGCAGTTTAGGGCAGGGGGTAACAGATACGCAGTATTTT.

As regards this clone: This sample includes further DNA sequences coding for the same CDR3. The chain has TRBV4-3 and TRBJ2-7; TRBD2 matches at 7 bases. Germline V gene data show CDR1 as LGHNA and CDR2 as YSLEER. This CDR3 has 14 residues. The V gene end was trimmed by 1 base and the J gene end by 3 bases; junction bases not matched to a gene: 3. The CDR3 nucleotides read TGCGCCAGCAGCCAAGCGGGGGGTCTCTACGAGCAGTACTTC. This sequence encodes CASSQAGGLYEQYF.

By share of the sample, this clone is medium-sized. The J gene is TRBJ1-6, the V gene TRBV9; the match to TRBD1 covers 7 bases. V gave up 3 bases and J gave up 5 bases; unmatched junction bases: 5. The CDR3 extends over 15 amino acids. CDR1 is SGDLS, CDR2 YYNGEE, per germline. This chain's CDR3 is CASSAMDRNNSPLHF. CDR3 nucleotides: TGTGCCAGCAGCGCAATGGACAGGAATAATTCACCCCTCCACTTT.

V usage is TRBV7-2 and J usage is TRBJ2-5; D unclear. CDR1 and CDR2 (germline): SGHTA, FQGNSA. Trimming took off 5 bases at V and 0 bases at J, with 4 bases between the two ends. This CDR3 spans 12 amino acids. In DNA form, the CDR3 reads TGTGCCAGCAGCCCATACCAAGAGACCCAGTACTTC. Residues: CASSPYQETQYF.

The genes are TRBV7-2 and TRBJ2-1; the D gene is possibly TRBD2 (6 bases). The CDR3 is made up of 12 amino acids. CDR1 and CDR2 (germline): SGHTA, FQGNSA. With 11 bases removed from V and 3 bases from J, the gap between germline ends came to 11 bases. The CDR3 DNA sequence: TGTGCCGGCGACGGGGGCTACAATGAGCAGTTCTTC. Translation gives CAGDGGYNEQFF.

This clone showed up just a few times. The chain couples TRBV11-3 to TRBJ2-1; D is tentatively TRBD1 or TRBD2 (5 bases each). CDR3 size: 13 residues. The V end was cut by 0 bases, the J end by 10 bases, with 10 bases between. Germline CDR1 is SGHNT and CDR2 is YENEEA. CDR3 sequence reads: CASSLEMGEEQFF. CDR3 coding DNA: TGTGCCAGCAGCTTAGAAATGGGGGAAGAGCAGTTCTTC.

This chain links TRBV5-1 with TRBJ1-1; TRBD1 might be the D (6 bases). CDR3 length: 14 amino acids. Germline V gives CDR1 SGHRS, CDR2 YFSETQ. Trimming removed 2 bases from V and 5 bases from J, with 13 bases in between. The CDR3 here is CASSFRGERTEAFF. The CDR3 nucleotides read TGCGCCAGCAGCTTCAGGGGTGAGAGAACTGAAGCTTTCTTT.